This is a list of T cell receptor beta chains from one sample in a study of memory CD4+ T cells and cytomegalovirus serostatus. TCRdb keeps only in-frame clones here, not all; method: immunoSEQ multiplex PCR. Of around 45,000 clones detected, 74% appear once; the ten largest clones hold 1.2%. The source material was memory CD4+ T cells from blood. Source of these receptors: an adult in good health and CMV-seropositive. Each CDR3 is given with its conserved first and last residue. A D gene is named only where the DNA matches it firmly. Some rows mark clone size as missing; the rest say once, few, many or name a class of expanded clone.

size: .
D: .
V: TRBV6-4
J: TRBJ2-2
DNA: TGTGCCAGCATGGGGACTAACACCGGGGAGCTGTTTTTT
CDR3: CASMGTNTGELFF

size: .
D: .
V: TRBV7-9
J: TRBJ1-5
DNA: TGTGCCAGCAGCCCTTCCGGACGGGGGGGAAATCAGCCCCAGCATTTT
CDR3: CASSPSGRGGNQPQHF

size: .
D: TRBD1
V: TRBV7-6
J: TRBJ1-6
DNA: TGTGCCAGCAGCGTCGGGACAGGGTTGGATTCACCCCTCCACTTT
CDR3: CASSVGTGLDSPLHF

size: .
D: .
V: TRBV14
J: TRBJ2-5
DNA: TGTGCCAGCAGCCAAGACGGCAGGGCGGGGGAGACCCAGTACTTC
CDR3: CASSQDGRAGETQYF

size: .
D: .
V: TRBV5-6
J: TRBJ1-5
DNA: TGTGCCAGCAGCTCTGGCAGGGGAAATCAGCCCCAGCATTTT
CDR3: CASSSGRGNQPQHF

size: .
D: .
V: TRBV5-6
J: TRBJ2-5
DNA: TGTGCCAGCAGCTTGAAAGAGACCCAGTACTTC
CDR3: CASSLKETQYF

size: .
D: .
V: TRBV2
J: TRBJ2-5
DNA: TGTGCCAGCAGCCCCGGGATCCAAGAGACCCAGTACTTC
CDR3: CASSPGIQETQYF

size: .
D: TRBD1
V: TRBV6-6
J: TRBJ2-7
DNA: TGTGCCAGCTCCGGACAGGGCTACGAGCAGTACTTC
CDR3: CASSGQGYEQYF

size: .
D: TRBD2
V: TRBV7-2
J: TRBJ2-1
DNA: TGTGCCAGCAGCTTAGCAGCGGGGGGGCTCTATGAGCAGTTCTTC
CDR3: CASSLAAGGLYEQFF

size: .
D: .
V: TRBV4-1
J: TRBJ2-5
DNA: TGCGCCAGCAGCCAAGCCGGACTGGGGACCCAAGAGACCCAGTACTTC
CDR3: CASSQAGLGTQETQYF

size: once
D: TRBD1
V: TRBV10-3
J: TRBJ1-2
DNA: TGTGCCATCAGCGTGACAGGGTACGGCTACACCTTC
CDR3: CAISVTGYGYTF

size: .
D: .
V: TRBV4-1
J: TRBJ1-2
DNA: TGCGCCAGCAGCCAACTCGCAGGGTCTAACTATGGCTACACCTTC
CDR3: CASSQLAGSNYGYTF

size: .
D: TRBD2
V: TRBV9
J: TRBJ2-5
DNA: TGTGCCAGCAGCGTAGTGGCTAGCGGGGGGGCAGAGACCCAGTACTTC
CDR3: CASSVVASGGAETQYF

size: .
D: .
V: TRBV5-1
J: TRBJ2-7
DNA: TGCGCCAGCAGCATAAACAATCCTCTGGACGAGCAGTACTTC
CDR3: CASSINNPLDEQYF

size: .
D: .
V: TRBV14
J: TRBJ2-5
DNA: TGTGCCAGCAGTCAGGATTCCCCGGGAGCTGGTCTAGGGACCCAGTACTTC
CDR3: CASSQDSPGAGLGTQYF

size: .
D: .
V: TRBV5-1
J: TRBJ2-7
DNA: TGCGCCAGCAGCTTGGAAAGACTATCCTACGAGCAGTACTTC
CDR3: CASSLERLSYEQYF

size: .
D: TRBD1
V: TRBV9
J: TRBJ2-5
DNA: TGTGCCAGCAGCCTACAGGGGGCACTGGGAGAGACCCAGTACTTC
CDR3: CASSLQGALGETQYF

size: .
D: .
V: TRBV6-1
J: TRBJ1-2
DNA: TGTGCCAGCAGTGAAGAGTTCGACAGAAATGGCTACACCTTC
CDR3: CASSEEFDRNGYTF

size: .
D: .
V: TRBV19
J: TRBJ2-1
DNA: TGTGCCAGTAGTATCGAAGCGGAGGCGTTCTTC
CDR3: CASSIEAEAFF

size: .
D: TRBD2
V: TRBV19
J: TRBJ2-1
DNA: TGTGCCAGTAGTATACCCCGGCGGGGGGGAGACAATGAGCAGTTCTTC
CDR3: CASSIPRRGGDNEQFF

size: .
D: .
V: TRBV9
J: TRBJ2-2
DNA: TGTGCCAGCAGCGTCAACCTCCGAGGCACCGGGGAGCTGTTTTTT
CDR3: CASSVNLRGTGELFF

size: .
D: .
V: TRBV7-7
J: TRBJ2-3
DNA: TGTGCTAGCAGCCTAGTCTCCACAGATACGCAGTATTTT
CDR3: CASSLVSTDTQYF

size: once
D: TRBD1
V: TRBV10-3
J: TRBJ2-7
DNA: TGTGCCATCAGGGGACAGAACTACGAGCAGTACTTC
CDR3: CAIRGQNYEQYF

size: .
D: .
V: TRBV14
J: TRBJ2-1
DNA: TGTGCCAGCAGTAAAGGGGGGAATGAGCAGTTCTTC
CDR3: CASSKGGNEQFF

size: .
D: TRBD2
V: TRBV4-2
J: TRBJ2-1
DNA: TGTGCCAGCAGCCAAGATCTGGCGGGGGGTGAGCAGTTCTTC
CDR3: CASSQDLAGGEQFF

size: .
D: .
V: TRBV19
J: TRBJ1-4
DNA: TGTGCCAGTAGTATAGTTGGGGTTGCAACTAATGAAAAACTGTTTTTT
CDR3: CASSIVGVATNEKLFF

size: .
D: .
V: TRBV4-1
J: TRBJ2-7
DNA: TGCGCCAGCAGCCAAGGAGCACGAGGAGCCTCCTACGAGCAGTACTTC
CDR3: CASSQGARGASYEQYF

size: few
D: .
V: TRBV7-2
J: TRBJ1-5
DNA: TGTGCCAGCAGCTTAGACTGGAATCAGCCCCAGCATTTT
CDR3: CASSLDWNQPQHF

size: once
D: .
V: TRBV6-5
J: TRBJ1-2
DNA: TGTGCCAGCCGTCGAGGGGCTAACTATGGCTACACCTTC
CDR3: CASRRGANYGYTF

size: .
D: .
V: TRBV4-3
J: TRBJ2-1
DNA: TGCGCCAGCAGCCAAGATGCCTCTAACAGGGACAATGAGCAGTTCTTC
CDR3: CASSQDASNRDNEQFF

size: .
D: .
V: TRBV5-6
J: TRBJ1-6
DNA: TGTGCCAGCAGCTTCTCCGGGAGCTCCTATAATTCACCCCTCCACTTT
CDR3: CASSFSGSSYNSPLHF

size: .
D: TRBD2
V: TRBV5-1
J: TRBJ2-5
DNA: TGCGCCAGCAGCTTGGAAGTAGCGGGGGACGAGACCCAGTACTTC
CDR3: CASSLEVAGDETQYF

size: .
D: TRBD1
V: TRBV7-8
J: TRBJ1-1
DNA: TGTGCCAGCAGCCCCGGGACAGCGAGGAGGGACACTGAAGCTTTCTTT
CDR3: CASSPGTARRDTEAFF

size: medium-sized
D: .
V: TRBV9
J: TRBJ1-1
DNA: TGTGCCAGCAGCGTAGTACAGGCAACTGAAGCTTTCTTT
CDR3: CASSVVQATEAFF

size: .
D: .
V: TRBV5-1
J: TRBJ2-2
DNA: TGCGCCAGCAGCTTGGAAGGGACGGTGAACACCGGGGAGCTGTTTTTT
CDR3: CASSLEGTVNTGELFF

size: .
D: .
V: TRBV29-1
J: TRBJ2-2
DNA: TGCAGCGTGGGAGGTAGGGCCGACAGCTCCGGGGAGCTGTTTTTT
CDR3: CSVGGRADSSGELFF

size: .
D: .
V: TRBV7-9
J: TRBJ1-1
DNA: TGTGCCAGCAGCGTCACACTTAACACTGAAGCTTTCTTT
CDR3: CASSVTLNTEAFF

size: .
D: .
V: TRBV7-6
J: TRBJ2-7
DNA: TGTGCCAGCAGCCCCCTCCCCGAGGTCTACGAGCAGTACTTC
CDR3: CASSPLPEVYEQYF

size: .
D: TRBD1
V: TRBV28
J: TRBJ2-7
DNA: TGTGCCAGCAGTACCAGGACAGGGGGCCTTCGAGAGCAGTACTTC
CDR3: CASSTRTGGLREQYF

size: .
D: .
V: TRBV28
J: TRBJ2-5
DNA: TGTGCCAGCAGTTTCCCGGGGCAAGAGACCCAGTACTTC
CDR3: CASSFPGQETQYF

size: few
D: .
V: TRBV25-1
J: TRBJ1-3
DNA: TGTGCCAGCAGTGAATACGGAAGGCTATCTGGAAACACCATATATTTT
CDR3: CASSEYGRLSGNTIYF

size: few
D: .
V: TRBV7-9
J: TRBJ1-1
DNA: TGTGCCAGCAGCTTAGATGGGGACACTGAAGCTTTCTTT
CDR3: CASSLDGDTEAFF

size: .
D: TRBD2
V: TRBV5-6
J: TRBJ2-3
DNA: TGTGCCAGCAGCACGACAGGGACTAGCGGGGGCGATTCCGATACGCAGTATTTT
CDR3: CASSTTGTSGGDSDTQYF

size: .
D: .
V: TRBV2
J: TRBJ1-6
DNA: TGTGCCAGCAGTGGGGTTCGAGATTCACCCCTCCACTTT
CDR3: CASSGVRDSPLHF

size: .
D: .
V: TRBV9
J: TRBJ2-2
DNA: TGTGCCAGCAGCGTAGAACAGGGCCCGAACACCGGGGAGCTGTTTTTT
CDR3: CASSVEQGPNTGELFF

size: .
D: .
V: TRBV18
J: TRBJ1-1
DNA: TGTGCCAGCTCACCATTCAGGGGCATGAACACTGAAGCTTTCTTT
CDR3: CASSPFRGMNTEAFF

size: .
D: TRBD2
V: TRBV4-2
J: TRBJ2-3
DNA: TGTGCCAGCAGCCTCGGGACTAGCGGTGCAACTAGCACAGATACGCAGTATTTT
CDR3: CASSLGTSGATSTDTQYF

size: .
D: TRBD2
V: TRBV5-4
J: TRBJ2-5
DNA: TGTGCCAGCAGCTTGGATGGCGGGGGGGTGGTGGAGACCCAGTACTTC
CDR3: CASSLDGGGVVETQYF

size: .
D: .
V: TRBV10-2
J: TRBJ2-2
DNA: TGCGCCAGCATGAGGGGACAGAACACCGGGGAGCTGTTTTTT
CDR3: CASMRGQNTGELFF

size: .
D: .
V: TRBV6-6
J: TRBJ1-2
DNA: TGTGCCAGCAGTTACGGCGACATGAGCTACGGCTACACCTTC
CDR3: CASSYGDMSYGYTF

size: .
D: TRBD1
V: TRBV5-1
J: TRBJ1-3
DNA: TGCGCCAGCAGCCTAGGGACAGGGGACGCCGGAAACACCATATATTTT
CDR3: CASSLGTGDAGNTIYF

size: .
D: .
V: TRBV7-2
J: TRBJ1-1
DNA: TGTGCCAGCAGCGCCAGATCGGGAGGTGTTAATGAAGCTTTCTTT
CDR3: CASSARSGGVNEAFF

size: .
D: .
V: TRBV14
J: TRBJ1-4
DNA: TGTGCCAGCAGCCAACCTACAGGGTCGACTAATGAAAAACTGTTTTTT
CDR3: CASSQPTGSTNEKLFF

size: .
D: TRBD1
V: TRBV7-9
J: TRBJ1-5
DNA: TGTGCCAGCAGCCCCGGGGGGACAGGCCGCTCGCCCCAGCATTTT
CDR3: CASSPGGTGRSPQHF